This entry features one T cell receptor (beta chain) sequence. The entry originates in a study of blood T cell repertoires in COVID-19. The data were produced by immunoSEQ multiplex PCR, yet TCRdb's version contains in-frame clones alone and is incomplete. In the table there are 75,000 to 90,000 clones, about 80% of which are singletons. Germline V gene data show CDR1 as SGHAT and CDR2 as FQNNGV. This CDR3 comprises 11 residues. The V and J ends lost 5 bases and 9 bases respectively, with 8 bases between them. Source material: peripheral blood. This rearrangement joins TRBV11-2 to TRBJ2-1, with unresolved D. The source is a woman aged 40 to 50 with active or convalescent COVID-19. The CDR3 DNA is TGTGCCAGCAGCGAACTCCGTGAGCAGTTCTTC. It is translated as CASSELREQFF. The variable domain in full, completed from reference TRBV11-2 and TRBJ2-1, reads EAGVAQSPRYKIIEKRQSVAFWCNPISGHATLYWYQQILGQGPKLLIQFQNNGVVDDSQLPKDRFSAERLKGVDSTLKIQPAKLEDSAVYLCASSELREQFFGPGTRLTVL.